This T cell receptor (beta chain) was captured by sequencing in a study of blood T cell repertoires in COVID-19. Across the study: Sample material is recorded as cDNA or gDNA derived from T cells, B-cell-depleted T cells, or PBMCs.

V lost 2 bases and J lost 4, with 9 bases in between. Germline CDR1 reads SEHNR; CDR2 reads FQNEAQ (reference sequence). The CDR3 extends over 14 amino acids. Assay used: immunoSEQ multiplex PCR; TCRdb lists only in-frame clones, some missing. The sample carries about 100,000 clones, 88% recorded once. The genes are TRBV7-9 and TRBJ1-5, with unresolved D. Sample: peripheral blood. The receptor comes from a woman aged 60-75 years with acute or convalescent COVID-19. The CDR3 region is CASSLSTGNQPQHF. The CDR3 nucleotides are TGTGCCAGCAGCTTATCAACGGGTAATCAGCCCCAGCATTTT.